A single T cell receptor beta chain is shown here with its context. Its antigen is still unknown. No base quality information exists; no much larger clone differs at one position. The CDR3 numbers 13 residues from cysteine through phenylalanine. Only the CDR3 portion is preserved as DNA: 39 bases, with reading frame beginning at the first base. V was cut back by 4 bases and J by 7 bases, leaving a gap of 10 bases between them. CDR1 LNHDA and CDR2 SQIVND are derived from the germline V gene (reference sequence). The data were taken from a study of beta chain features in type 1 diabetes (dated by TCRdb to between 2017 and 2018). About the investigation overall: Patients and healthy donors did not differ in mean age, gender distribution, total cell number or subset yield. A total of some 100,000,000 sorted cells were examined across all samples, and a strong correlation was observed between cell number per subset and RNA yield. In the study, TCRB repertoires of sorted circulating CD4+ T cell subsets from recently diagnosed type 1 diabetes patients were compared with those of matched healthy donors. Whereas all 30 or so donors provided naive and central memory subsets, regulatory and stem cell-like memory subsets were isolated from just 8 patients and about eight healthy donors.

From each donor, a single peripheral blood sample of roughly 0.11 L on average was drawn into heparinised tubes. Naive, central memory, regulatory and stem cell-like memory CD4+ T cells were sorted on a BD FACSAria II using a panel including CD45RO, CCR7, CD25, CD127, CD95 and CD27. Every sorted population had a purity above 98%. PBMCs were isolated right away by Lymphoprep density gradient centrifugation and were stained directly, without culture. To minimize batch effects, samples were stained and sorted in pairs, one healthy donor with one patient per experiment. Points the paper makes about the study in general: Fewer insertions and more nucleotide deletions at VDJ recombination sites were observed in patients with type 1 diabetes, implying thymic rearrangement abnormalities. Only small numbers of individuals were included in the HLA sub-analyses, which left unresolved whether HLA type had any influence on TCRB rearrangement. Shorter templates might be favored by PCR, yet because patient and control samples were amplified and corrected together, any such skew would affect both groups equally. Because cDNA was sequenced instead of genomic DNA, activated cells with high expression could be over-represented, although the groups did not differ in activation or CD3 levels. In all four CD4+ subsets, TCRB CDR3 length was moderately but significantly shorter in type 1 diabetes patients. Naive, central memory and regulatory TCRB repertoires appeared to be more alike among patients than among healthy donors.

The High Capacity cDNA Reverse Transcription Kit was used to reverse transcribe all of the isolated RNA, meaning that expressed TCRB transcripts were what got sequenced. Deep immunoSEQ sequencing was performed on naive, central memory and regulatory T cell samples, with an average of around 3.5 million total reads per sample. Sorted cells were lysed in RLT buffer and RNA was extracted with DNase-treated RNeasy Micro or Mini kits, depending on cell number. To prevent cross-contamination, every cell subset was processed on its own, while patient and healthy donor samples were processed together. Using the immunoSEQ multiplex PCR, TCRB sequences were amplified from cDNA into 87-bp fragments spanning the CDR3 region. Sequencing of the amplicons was performed on the Illumina HiSeq platform. On the authors' methods: Synthetic template baselines were used to correct PCR bias computationally, reads within Hamming distance 2 were collapsed, and singletons that could not be merged were discarded. Reads were aligned against IMGT to assign V, D and J genes, CDR3 length and insertions or deletions at six rearrangement sites. Within each subset, clonotype counts were normalized to the number of sorted cells before true diversity and Gini coefficients were calculated with the tcR R package. The overlap coefficient, calculated on TCRB nucleotide sequences, was used to quantify repertoire sharing. In TCRdb, the immuneACCESS table is reduced to in-frame sequences with V and J assigned. These tables do not hold every clone; where another copy was compared, an unresolved V gene accounts for under half, and the others remain unexplained. The V and J calls and clone size come from that table; D and trimming were worked out from the DNA. For this sample there are fewer than 400,000 clones; around 8.5% appear just once. Approximately 1% of the sample goes to the ten largest clones.

Sequencing used central memory CD4+ T cells from blood. The chain couples TRBV19 to TRBJ1-4; the D gene is not confidently resolved. This sequence originates from a man under 40 with type 1 diabetes. The bases are TGTGCCAGTAGTACGAGGCTAGGTGAAAAACTGTTTTTT. Translated, this is CASSTRLGEKLFF.